The rows below give T cell receptor beta chains drawn from one sample of a study of T cell responses to AZD1222 COVID-19 vaccine. This table comes from immunoSEQ multiplex PCR, and its TCRdb copy is limited to in-frame clones, with some not included. This sample has more than 80,000 clones, with 92% found just once. Material: peripheral blood, obtained 28 days after the second AZD1222 dose. The source is an adult who received the AZD1222 COVID-19 vaccine. The CDR3 runs from the conserved cysteine through the conserved F or W. The D gene is left open where the match is weak. Clone sizes are given selectively: once, few, many, or a class where the clone is expanded.

TRBJ1-5,NA,NA,TRBV2,CASSGESNQPQHF,TGTGCCAGCAGTGGGGAAAGTAATCAGCCCCAGCATTTT
TRBJ1-2,NA,TRBD1,TRBV27,CASSVPGTGGDGYTF,TGTGCCAGCAGTGTACCAGGGACAGGGGGCGATGGCTACACCTTC
TRBJ2-7,NA,NA,TRBV18,CASSLQGPTKGEQYF,TGTGCCAGCTCACTACAGGGACCCACCAAGGGTGAGCAGTACTTC
TRBJ1-3,NA,NA,TRBV7-6,CASSLQAAGSGNTIYF,TGTGCCAGCAGCTTACAGGCAGCAGGCTCTGGAAACACCATATATTTT
TRBJ1-1,NA,NA,TRBV3-1/TRBV3-2,CASSRQPGTGPGTEAFF,TGTGCCAGCAGCCGCCAACCAGGAACAGGGCCAGGCACTGAAGCTTTCTTT
TRBJ2-3,NA,NA,TRBV15,CATSSAGAGFTDTQYF,TGTGCCACCAGCTCAGCAGGCGCGGGCTTCACAGATACGCAGTATTTT
TRBJ2-5,NA,TRBD1,TRBV6-5,CASNRGRWETQYF,TGTGCCAGCAACAGGGGGCGCTGGGAGACCCAGTACTTC
TRBJ2-3,NA,TRBD2,TRBV28,CASGSRSSGRLTQYF,TGTGCCAGCGGATCAAGATCTAGCGGGCGCCTCACGCAGTATTTT
TRBJ2-7,NA,TRBD2,TRBV7-9,CASSLGLAGGPHRSYEQYF,TGTGCCAGCAGCTTAGGACTAGCGGGGGGCCCCCATCGCTCCTACGAGCAGTACTTC
TRBJ1-5,NA,NA,TRBV12-3/TRBV12-4,CASSPLPQPQHF,TGTGCCAGCAGTCCCCTCCCCCAGCCCCAGCATTTT
TRBJ2-1,NA,TRBD1,TRBV18,CASSPLTGGLYNEQFF,TGTGCCAGCTCACCACTGACAGGGGGCCTCTACAATGAGCAGTTCTTC
TRBJ1-1,NA,NA,TRBV7-2,CASSAVGVTEAFF,TGTGCCAGCAGCGCCGTAGGGGTCACTGAAGCTTTCTTT
TRBJ2-7,NA,TRBD2,TRBV28,CASSVLGGKQYF,TGTGCCAGCAGTGTACTCGGGGGGAAGCAGTACTTC
TRBJ1-2,NA,NA,TRBV11-2,CASSSPRANYGYTF,TGTGCCAGCAGCTCCCCCCGGGCTAACTATGGCTACACCTTC
TRBJ1-1,once,NA,TRBV5-5,CASSPGGKGTEAFF,TGTGCCAGCTCCCCTGGGGGGAAAGGAACTGAAGCTTTCTTT
TRBJ1-2,NA,TRBD1,TRBV6-5,CASSYRNRGDGYTF,TGTGCCAGCAGTTACAGAAACAGGGGGGATGGCTACACCTTC
TRBJ1-1,NA,TRBD1,TRBV19,CASSLTTGTDTEAFF,TGTGCCAGTAGCCTTACGACCGGGACAGACACTGAAGCTTTCTTT
TRBJ1-4,NA,NA,TRBV5-1,CASSLEGPTNEKLFF,TGCGCCAGCAGCTTGGAGGGGCCAACTAATGAAAAACTGTTTTTT
TRBJ1-1,NA,NA,TRBV7-9,CASSWERTIMNTEAFF,TGTGCCAGCAGCTGGGAAAGGACAATCATGAACACTGAAGCTTTCTTT
TRBJ1-1,NA,NA,TRBV4-1,CASSRDGVTTEAFF,TGCGCCAGCAGCCGTGACGGGGTCACGACTGAAGCTTTCTTT
TRBJ1-1,NA,NA,TRBV6-6,CASSYSSGQTEAFF,TGTGCCAGCAGTTACTCGTCGGGTCAGACTGAAGCTTTCTTT
TRBJ2-5,NA,TRBD2,TRBV9,CASSASGGLGETQYF,TGTGCCAGCAGCGCTAGCGGGGGGCTCGGGGAGACCCAGTACTTC
TRBJ2-3,NA,NA,TRBV21-1,CASSKVWRKTSTDTQYF,TGTGCCAGCAGCAAAGTCTGGCGGAAGACTAGCACAGATACGCAGTATTTT
TRBJ2-3,NA,TRBD2,TRBV5-5,CASSSLAGAHPDTQYF,TGTGCCAGCAGCTCCCTAGCGGGGGCCCATCCAGATACGCAGTATTTT
TRBJ2-3,NA,NA,TRBV7-9,CASSLVASTDTQYF,TGTGCCAGCAGCTTAGTTGCTAGCACAGATACGCAGTATTTT
TRBJ2-6,NA,NA,TRBV4-2,CASSHRSGAGLDSFANVLTF,TGTGCCAGCAGCCATCGTTCAGGGGCAGGCCTTGACTCTTTCGCCAACGTCCTGACTTTC
TRBJ1-2,once,NA,TRBV19,CASSRAGFYGYTF,TGTGCCAGTAGCCGGGCGGGATTTTATGGCTACACCTTC
TRBJ2-1,once,TRBD2,TRBV4-1,CASSPPGLDIYNEQFF,TGCGCCAGCAGCCCTCCGGGACTAGACATCTACAATGAGCAGTTCTTC
TRBJ1-2,once,TRBD1,TRBV30,CAWSPGQGYGYTF,TGTGCCTGGAGTCCGGGACAGGGCTATGGCTACACCTTC
TRBJ2-3,NA,NA,TRBV28,CASSLAGADTQYF,TGTGCCAGCAGTTTAGCCGGAGCAGATACGCAGTATTTT
TRBJ2-4,NA,TRBD1,TRBV29-1,CSVGTGGTNIQYF,TGCAGCGTAGGGACAGGGGGCACAAACATTCAGTACTTC
TRBJ2-6,NA,NA,TRBV4-1,CASNRFNGPGANVLTF,TGCGCCAGCAACCGCTTTAATGGACCTGGGGCCAACGTCCTGACTTTC
TRBJ1-2,NA,NA,TRBV3-1/TRBV3-2,CASSQGQYGYTF,TGTGCCAGCAGCCAGGGGCAGTATGGCTACACCTTC
TRBJ1-5,NA,NA,TRBV4-2,CASSQDFSVGQPQHF,TGTGCCAGCAGCCAAGATTTTTCAGTAGGTCAGCCCCAGCATTTT
TRBJ2-7,NA,TRBD1,TRBV4-1,CASSPAGTGNEQYF,TGCGCCAGCAGCCCAGCCGGGACAGGGAACGAGCAGTACTTC
TRBJ1-1,NA,NA,TRBV7-9,CASSLANIRTEAFF,TGTGCCAGCAGCTTAGCGAATATAAGGACTGAAGCTTTCTTT
TRBJ2-1,NA,NA,TRBV29-1,CSVEGATGENEQFF,TGCAGCGTTGAAGGGGCAACAGGCGAAAATGAGCAGTTCTTC
TRBJ1-2,few,NA,TRBV4-1,CASSQGGKIGTRANYGYTF,TGCGCCAGCAGCCAAGGGGGTAAAATTGGGACAAGAGCTAACTATGGCTACACCTTC
TRBJ1-2,NA,TRBD1,TRBV2,CASSPLDRDNGYTF,TGTGCCAGCAGTCCCCTCGACAGGGATAATGGCTACACCTTC
TRBJ1-5,NA,NA,TRBV4-1,CASSQVFRVNQPQHF,TGCGCCAGCAGCCAAGTATTTAGGGTCAATCAGCCCCAGCATTTT
TRBJ2-3,NA,NA,TRBV2,CASSDLRSSTDTQYF,TGTGCCAGCAGTGACTTGCGATCTAGCACAGATACGCAGTATTTT
TRBJ1-1,NA,NA,TRBV5-1,CASSLEGGVGTEAFF,TGCGCCAGCAGCTTGGAGGGGGGCGTTGGGACTGAAGCTTTCTTT
TRBJ2-2,NA,TRBD1,TRBV5-4,CAIPGQSIPGELFF,TGTGCCATACCGGGACAGAGCATCCCCGGGGAGCTGTTTTTT
TRBJ2-3,NA,NA,TRBV2,CASVEGRGADLADTQYF,TGTGCCAGCGTAGAAGGGCGGGGTGCCGATTTGGCAGATACGCAGTATTTT
TRBJ1-2,NA,TRBD1,TRBV30,CAWSADRGRGYTF,TGTGCCTGGAGTGCCGACAGGGGTCGGGGCTACACCTTC
TRBJ2-2,few,TRBD2,TRBV3-1/TRBV3-2,CASSQGLAGALNTGELFF,TGTGCCAGCAGCCAAGGGCTAGCGGGGGCCCTGAACACCGGGGAGCTGTTTTTT
TRBJ1-6,NA,NA,TRBV7-9,CASSRPEGPNSPLHF,TGTGCCAGCAGTCGCCCCGAGGGGCCTAATTCACCCCTCCACTTT
TRBJ1-2,NA,NA,TRBV3-1/TRBV3-2,CASSQVQGLGYTF,TGTGCCAGCAGCCAAGTGCAGGGATTAGGCTACACCTTC
TRBJ2-7,once,NA,TRBV4-2,CASSDNRLDVEQYF,TGTGCCAGCAGCGATAACAGGCTTGACGTGGAGCAGTACTTC
TRBJ1-1,NA,NA,TRBV19,CASKTANTEAFF,TGTGCCAGTAAGACAGCGAACACTGAAGCTTTCTTT